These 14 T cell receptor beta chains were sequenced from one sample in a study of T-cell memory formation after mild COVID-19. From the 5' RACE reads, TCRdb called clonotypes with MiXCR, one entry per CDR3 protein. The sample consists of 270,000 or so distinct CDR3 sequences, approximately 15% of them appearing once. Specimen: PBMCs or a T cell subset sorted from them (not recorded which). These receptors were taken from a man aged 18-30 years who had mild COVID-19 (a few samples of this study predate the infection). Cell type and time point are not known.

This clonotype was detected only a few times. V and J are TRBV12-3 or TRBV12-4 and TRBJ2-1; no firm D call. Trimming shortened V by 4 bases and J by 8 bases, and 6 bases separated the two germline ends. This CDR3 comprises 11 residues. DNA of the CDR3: TGTGCCAGCAGTTATGGCGATGAGCAGTTCTTC. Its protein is CASSYGDEQFF.

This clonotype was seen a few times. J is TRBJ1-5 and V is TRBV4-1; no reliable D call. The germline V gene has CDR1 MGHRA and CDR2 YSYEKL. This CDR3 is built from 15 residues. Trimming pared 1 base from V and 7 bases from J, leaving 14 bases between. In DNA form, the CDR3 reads TGCGCCAGCAGCCAAGGACCCGGGGTAAACCAGCCCCAGCATTTT. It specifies CASSQGPGVNQPQHF.

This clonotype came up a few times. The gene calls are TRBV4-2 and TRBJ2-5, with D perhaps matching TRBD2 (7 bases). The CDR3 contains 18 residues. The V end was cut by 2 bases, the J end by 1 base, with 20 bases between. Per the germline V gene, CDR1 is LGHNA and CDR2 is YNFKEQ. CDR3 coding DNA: TGTGCCAGCAGCCAACGTCAGAGGGGGGGAGTAGGCCAAGAGACCCAGTACTTC. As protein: CASSQRQRGGVGQETQYF.

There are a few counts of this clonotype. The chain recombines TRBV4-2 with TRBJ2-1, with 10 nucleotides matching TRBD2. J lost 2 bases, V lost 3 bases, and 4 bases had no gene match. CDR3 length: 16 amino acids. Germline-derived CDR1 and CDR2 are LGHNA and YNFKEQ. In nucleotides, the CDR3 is TGTGCCAGCAGCCAGGATAGCGGGGGGACCTACAATGAGCAGTTCTTC. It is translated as CASSQDSGGTYNEQFF.

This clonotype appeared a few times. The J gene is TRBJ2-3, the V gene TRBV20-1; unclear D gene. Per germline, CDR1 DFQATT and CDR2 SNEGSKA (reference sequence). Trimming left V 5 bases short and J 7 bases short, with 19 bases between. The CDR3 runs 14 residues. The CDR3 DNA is TGCAGTGCTCCTCTGCCACCCAGCCACAATACGCAGTATTTT. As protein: CSAPLPPSHNTQYF.

In DNA, the CDR3 is TGTGCCAGCAGTCCGGATAGTCAAGGCACAGATACGCAGTATTTT. The encoded protein is CASSPDSQGTDTQYF. The rearrangement links TRBV6-4 to TRBJ2-3; no definite D call. The V gene lost 5 bases and the J gene lost 1 base, with 13 bases spanning the gap. The germline V gene encodes CDR1 MRHNA and CDR2 SNTAGT. This CDR3 region has 15 residues.

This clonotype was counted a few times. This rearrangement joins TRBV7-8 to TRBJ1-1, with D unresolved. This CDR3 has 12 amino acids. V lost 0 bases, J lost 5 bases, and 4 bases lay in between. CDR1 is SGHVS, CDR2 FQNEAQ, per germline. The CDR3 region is CASSLAETEAFF. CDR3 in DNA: TGTGCCAGCAGCTTAGCGGAGACTGAAGCTTTCTTT.

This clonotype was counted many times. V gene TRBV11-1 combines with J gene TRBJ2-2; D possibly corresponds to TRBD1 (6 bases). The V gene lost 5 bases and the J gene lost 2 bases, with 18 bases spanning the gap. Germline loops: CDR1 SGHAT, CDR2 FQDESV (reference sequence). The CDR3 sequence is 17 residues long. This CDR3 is CASSLGRGMVNTGELFF. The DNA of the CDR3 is TGTGCCAGCAGCCTCGGCAGGGGAATGGTAAACACCGGGGAGCTGTTTTTT.

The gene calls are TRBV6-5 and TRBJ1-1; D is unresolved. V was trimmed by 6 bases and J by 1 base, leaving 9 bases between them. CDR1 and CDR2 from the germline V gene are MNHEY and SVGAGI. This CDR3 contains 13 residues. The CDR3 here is CASSPTQNTEAFF. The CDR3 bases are TGTGCCAGCAGCCCGACCCAGAACACTGAAGCTTTCTTT.

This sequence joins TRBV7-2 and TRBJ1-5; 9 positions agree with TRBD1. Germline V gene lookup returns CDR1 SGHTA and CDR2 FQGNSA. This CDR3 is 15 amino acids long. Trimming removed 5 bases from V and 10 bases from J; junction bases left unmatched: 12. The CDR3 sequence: CASSQSGQGIRPQHF. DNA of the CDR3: TGTGCCAGCAGCCAATCGGGACAGGGCATTCGCCCCCAGCATTTT.

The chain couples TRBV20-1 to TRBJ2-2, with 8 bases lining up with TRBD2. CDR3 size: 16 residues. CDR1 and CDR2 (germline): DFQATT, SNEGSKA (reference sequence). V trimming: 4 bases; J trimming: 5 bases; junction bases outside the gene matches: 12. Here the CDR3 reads CSAISGGPLGTGELFF. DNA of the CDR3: TGCAGTGCTATCAGCGGGGGCCCCCTAGGGACCGGGGAGCTGTTTTTT.

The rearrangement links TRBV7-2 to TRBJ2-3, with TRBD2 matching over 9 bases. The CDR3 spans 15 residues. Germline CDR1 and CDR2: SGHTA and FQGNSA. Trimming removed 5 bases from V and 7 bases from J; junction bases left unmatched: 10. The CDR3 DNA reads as TGTGCCAGCAGCCCCCTTTATAGCGGGGGCAATACGCAGTATTTT. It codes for CASSPLYSGGNTQYF.

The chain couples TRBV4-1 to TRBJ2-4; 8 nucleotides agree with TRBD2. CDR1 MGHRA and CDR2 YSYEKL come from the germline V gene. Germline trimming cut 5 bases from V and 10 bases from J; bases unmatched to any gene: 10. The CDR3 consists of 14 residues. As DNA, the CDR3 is TGCGCCAGCAGCTCAGCGGGGGACCCTGGGATTCAGTACTTC. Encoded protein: CASSSAGDPGIQYF.

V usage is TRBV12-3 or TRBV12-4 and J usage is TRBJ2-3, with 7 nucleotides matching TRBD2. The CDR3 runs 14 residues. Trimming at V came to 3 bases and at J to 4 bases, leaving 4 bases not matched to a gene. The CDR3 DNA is TGTGCCAGCAGTTTTGGCGGGAGCCCAGATACGCAGTATTTT. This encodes CASSFGGSPDTQYF.